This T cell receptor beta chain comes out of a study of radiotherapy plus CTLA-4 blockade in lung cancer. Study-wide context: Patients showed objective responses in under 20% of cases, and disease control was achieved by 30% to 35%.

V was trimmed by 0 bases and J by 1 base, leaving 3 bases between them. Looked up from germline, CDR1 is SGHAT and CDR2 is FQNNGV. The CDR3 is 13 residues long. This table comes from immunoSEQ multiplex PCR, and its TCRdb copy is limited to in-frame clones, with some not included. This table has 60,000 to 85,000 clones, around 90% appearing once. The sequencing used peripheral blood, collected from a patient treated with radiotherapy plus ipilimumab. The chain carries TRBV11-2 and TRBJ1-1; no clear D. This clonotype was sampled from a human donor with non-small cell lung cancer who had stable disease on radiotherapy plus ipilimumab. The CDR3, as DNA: TGTGCCAGCAGCTTAGATCCGAACACTGAAGCTTTCTTT. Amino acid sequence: CASSLDPNTEAFF.